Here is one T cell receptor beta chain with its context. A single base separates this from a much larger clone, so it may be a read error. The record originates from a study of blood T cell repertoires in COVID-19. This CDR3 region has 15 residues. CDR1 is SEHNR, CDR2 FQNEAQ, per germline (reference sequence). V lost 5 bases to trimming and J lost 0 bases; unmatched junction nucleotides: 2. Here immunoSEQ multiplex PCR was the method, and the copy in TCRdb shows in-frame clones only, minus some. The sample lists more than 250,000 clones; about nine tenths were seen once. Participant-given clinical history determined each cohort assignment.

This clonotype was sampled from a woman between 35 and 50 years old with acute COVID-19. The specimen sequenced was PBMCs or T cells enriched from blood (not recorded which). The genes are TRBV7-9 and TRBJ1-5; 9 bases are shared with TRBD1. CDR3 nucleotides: TGTGCCAGCAGCCGGACAGGGGATAGCAATCAGCCCCAGCATTTT. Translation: CASSRTGDSNQPQHF.